This T cell receptor beta chain originates from a study of T cells in Graves' hyperthyroidism and ophthalmopathy. Study observations and caveats: A model built on 13 V-J features separated ophthalmopathy from stable hyperthyroidism. Prediction of ophthalmopathy progression came a median around 6 months pre-onset.

About this clonotype itself: As yet, its antigen is unknown.

When ophthalmopathy did not progress within 18 months, Graves' hyperthyroidism was considered stable. Germline V CDR1 and CDR2: MGHDK, SYGVNS. The trim removed 5 bases at V and 3 bases at J, leaving 4 bases unmatched. The CDR3 length is 14 residues. The TCR beta CDR3 regions underwent amplification using RNA transcripts as the source. Using the HTBI primer set, a first-round RT-PCR was run on the TCR CDR3. MiXCR, run by TCRdb on the multiplex PCR reads, gives a single entry per CDR3 protein. The sample consists of roughly 660,000 distinct CDR3 sequences, 17% of them appearing once. The receptor was derived from a man over 45 with Graves' hyperthyroidism. Sequences were obtained from blood. This rearrangement joins TRBV25-1 to TRBJ1-5; 7 bases line up with TRBD1. CDR3 in DNA: TGTGCCAGCAGTTTCGGGACAGTCAATCAGCCCCAGCATTTT. The encoded protein is CASSFGTVNQPQHF. Together with reference TRBV25-1 and TRBJ1-5, the CDR3 gives the full variable domain: EADIYQTPRYLVIGTGKKITLECSQTMGHDKMYWYQQDPGMELHLIHYSYGVNSTEKGDLSSESTVSRIRTEHFPLTLESARPSHTSQYLCASSFGTVNQPQHFGDGTRLSIL.